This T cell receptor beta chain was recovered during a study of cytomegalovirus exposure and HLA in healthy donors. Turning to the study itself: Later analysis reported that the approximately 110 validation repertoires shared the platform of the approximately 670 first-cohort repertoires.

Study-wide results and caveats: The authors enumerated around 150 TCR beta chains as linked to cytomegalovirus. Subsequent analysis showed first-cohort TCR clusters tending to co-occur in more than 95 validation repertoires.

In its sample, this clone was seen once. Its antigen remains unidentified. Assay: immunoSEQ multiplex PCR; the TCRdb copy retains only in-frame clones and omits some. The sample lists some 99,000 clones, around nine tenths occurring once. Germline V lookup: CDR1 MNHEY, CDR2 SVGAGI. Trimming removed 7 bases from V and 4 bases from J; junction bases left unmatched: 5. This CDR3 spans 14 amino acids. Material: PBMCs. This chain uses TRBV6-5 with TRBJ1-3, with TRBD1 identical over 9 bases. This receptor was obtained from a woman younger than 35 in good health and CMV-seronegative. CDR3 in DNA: TGTGCCAGCAACAACAGGGGGCACGGAAACACCATATATTTT. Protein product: CASNNRGHGNTIYF.